This T cell receptor beta chain was captured by sequencing in a study of a mutant IDH1 vaccine in newly diagnosed glioma. For the study at large: Eight vaccinations were given in weeks 1, 3, 5, 7, 11, 15, 19 and 23.

Time point described: week 5, during vaccination. In every dose of vaccine, 300 ug of mutant IDH1 20-mer peptide was given alongside topical imiquimod. Germline assignment: CDR1 LNHDA and CDR2 SQIVND (reference sequence). The V end lost 1 base, the J end lost 0 bases, and 16 bases lay between the germline ends. CDR3 length equals 18 residues. Worth noting for this clone: The target antigen is unknown.

Some clones are missing from TCRdb's copy, which holds only in-frame ones; the method was immunoSEQ multiplex PCR. The sample carries fewer than 30,000 clones, about three quarters recorded once. The chain links TRBV19 to TRBJ1-5; D gene ambiguous. The TCR originated in a man aged 40-55 years with glioma. The sample in question was PBMCs, obtained from a glioma patient whose treatment included an IDH1 peptide vaccine. CDR3 DNA sequence: TGTGCCAGTAGTATAGGAGGAGGTTTAGAGGTTAGCAATCAGCCCCAGCATTTT. Amino acid sequence: CASSIGGGLEVSNQPQHF.